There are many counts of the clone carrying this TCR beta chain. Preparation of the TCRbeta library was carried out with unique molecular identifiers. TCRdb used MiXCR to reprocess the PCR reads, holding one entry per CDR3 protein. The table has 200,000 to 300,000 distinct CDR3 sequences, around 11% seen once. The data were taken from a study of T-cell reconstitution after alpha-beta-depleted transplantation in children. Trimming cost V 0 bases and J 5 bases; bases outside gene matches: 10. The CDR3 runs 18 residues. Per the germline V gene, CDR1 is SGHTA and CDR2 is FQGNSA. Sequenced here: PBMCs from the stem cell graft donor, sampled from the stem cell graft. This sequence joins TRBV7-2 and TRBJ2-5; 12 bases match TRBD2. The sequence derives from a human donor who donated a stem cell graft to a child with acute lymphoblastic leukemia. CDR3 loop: CASSLAPGTSGSSETQYF. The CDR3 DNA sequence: TGTGCCAGCAGCTTAGCCCCCGGGACTAGCGGGTCTAGTGAGACCCAGTACTTC.